This is a list of T cell receptor beta chains from one sample in a study of technical replicates of blood from a handful of donors. Sequencing was performed with immunoSEQ multiplex PCR; in TCRdb, only in-frame clones are kept and a portion is missing. The data hold more than 65,000 clones, with 85% to 95% observed a single time. Sequencing input: T cells isolated from PBMCs. These receptors came from a human donor in good health. Each CDR3 is given with its conserved first and last residue. A D gene is named only where the DNA matches it firmly. Clone sizes are given selectively: once, few, many, or a class where the clone is expanded.

v_gene	j_gene	d_gene	abundance	CDR3nt	CDR3aa
TRBV25-1	TRBJ2-2	NA	NA	TGTGCCAGCAGTGAAATTAGTCCCCCCGGGGAGCTGTTTTTT	CASSEISPPGELFF
TRBV5-1	TRBJ2-2	NA	NA	TGCGCCAGCAGCTCCCTCGGACAGCCCGGCGGGGAGCTGTTTTTT	CASSSLGQPGGELFF
TRBV5-1	TRBJ2-3	NA	NA	TGCGCCAGCAGCTTGGAGCCCTCAGATACGCAGTATTTT	CASSLEPSDTQYF
TRBV4-1	TRBJ2-4	NA	NA	TGCGCCAGCAGCCAGGAGACTAGGGCCCTATCGGGGTACTTC	CASSQETRALSGYF
TRBV5-4	TRBJ2-1	NA	NA	TGTGCCAGCAGCTTCGGGAATGAGCAGTTCTTC	CASSFGNEQFF
TRBV30	TRBJ1-2	NA	NA	TGTGCCTGGAGGAAGGGGTTTGTTTCAGTTAACTATGGCTACACCTTC	CAWRKGFVSVNYGYTF
TRBV25-1	TRBJ1-1	NA	NA	TGTGCCAGCAGTGAATTTATAGCGGGGGTGAACACTGAAGCTTTCTTT	CASSEFIAGVNTEAFF
TRBV19	TRBJ2-7	TRBD2	NA	TGTGCCAGTAGTGTCGGGACTAGCGGGACGTGGGAGCAGTACTTC	CASSVGTSGTWEQYF
TRBV20-1	TRBJ2-7	NA	NA	TGCAGTGCTGTGGCAGGCTACGAGCAGTACTTC	CSAVAGYEQYF
TRBV6-1	TRBJ1-6	NA	NA	TGTGCCAGCAGTAAACCCGACGGGAATAATTCACCCCTCCACTTT	CASSKPDGNNSPLHF
TRBV4-1	TRBJ1-5	NA	few	TGCGCCAGCAGCCAAGATCAGACAGGTAGCAATCAGCCCCAGCATTTT	CASSQDQTGSNQPQHF
TRBV5-8	TRBJ2-3	TRBD1	NA	TGTGCCAGCAGCCCGGGACAGGGATCGTCAGATACGCAGTATTTT	CASSPGQGSSDTQYF
TRBV18	TRBJ1-2	NA	NA	TGTGCCAGCTCACCCCCTGGCGGGACGAGTGATGGCTACACCTTC	CASSPPGGTSDGYTF
TRBV11-1	TRBJ1-1	NA	NA	TGTGCCAGCAGCTTAGACAGGGACACTGAAGCTTTCTTT	CASSLDRDTEAFF
TRBV5-5	TRBJ1-2	NA	NA	TGTGCCAGCAGAGCCTCCGGACAGCCCCGGGCTAACTATGGCTACACCTTC	CASRASGQPRANYGYTF
TRBV2	TRBJ2-7	NA	NA	TGTGCCGCACGGGATTCCTACGAGCAGTACTTC	CAARDSYEQYF
TRBV19	TRBJ1-5	NA	NA	TGTGCCAGTAGAGGCGGGGATCAGCCCCAGCATTTT	CASRGGDQPQHF
TRBV6-5	TRBJ1-1	TRBD1	NA	TGTGCCAGCAGTGGCTGGACAGGGAGGGCCACTGAAGCTTTCTTT	CASSGWTGRATEAFF
TRBV9	TRBJ2-5	NA	NA	TGTGCCAGCAGCGTAGGTCTAGCTGGAGAGACCCAGTACTTC	CASSVGLAGETQYF
TRBV6-1	TRBJ1-1	NA	NA	TGTGCCAGCAGTGACCCCCAAAGGGGTGAAGCTTTCTTT	CASSDPQRGEAFF
TRBV5-5	TRBJ2-3	TRBD2	NA	TGTGCCAGCAGCTTGCCGGGGGGGGCCGCAGATACGCAGTATTTT	CASSLPGGAADTQYF
TRBV11-2	TRBJ1-2	NA	NA	TGTGCCAGCAGCTTAGCTACACAGAACTATGGCTACACCTTC	CASSLATQNYGYTF
TRBV7-9	TRBJ2-6	NA	NA	TGTGCCAGCAGCTCACCAGGGCCCGAGACAGACAGGGCCAACGTCCTGACTTTC	CASSSPGPETDRANVLTF
TRBV27	TRBJ2-1	NA	NA	TGTGCCAGCAGTATGGCGGGTAACAATGAGCAGTTCTTC	CASSMAGNNEQFF
TRBV28	TRBJ1-2	TRBD1	NA	TGTGCCAGCAGCACGGGAGGACAGGGTCACTATGGCTACACCTTC	CASSTGGQGHYGYTF
TRBV9	TRBJ2-1	TRBD2	NA	TGTGCCAGCAGCGTAGATACTAGCGGGAGTTGGAATGAGCAGTTCTTC	CASSVDTSGSWNEQFF
TRBV5-1	TRBJ2-5	TRBD2	NA	TGCGCCAGCAGCGGGGCGGGAGCGCGTGAGACCCAGTACTTC	CASSGAGARETQYF
TRBV7-7	TRBJ2-5	TRBD1	NA	TGTGCCAGCAGCTTAGGAACAGGGGGATTTGAGACCCAGTACTTC	CASSLGTGGFETQYF
TRBV5-6	TRBJ1-2	TRBD1	NA	TGTGCCAGCAGCTTGAATGCCGGGACAGGGGGCGGCGGCTACACCTTC	CASSLNAGTGGGGYTF
TRBV27	TRBJ2-7	NA	once	TGTGCCAGCAGTTACAGGATCTCGGTCGAGCAGTACTTC	CASSYRISVEQYF
TRBV4-1	TRBJ1-1	NA	NA	TGCGCCAGCAGCCAGGAACAGGGGAACACTGAAGCTTTCTTT	CASSQEQGNTEAFF
TRBV27	TRBJ2-3	NA	NA	TGTGCCAGCATAGGTCACGACGGGAGCCGGGGGGATACGCAGTATTTT	CASIGHDGSRGDTQYF
TRBV4-1	TRBJ2-1	NA	NA	TGCGCCAGCAGCCTTTCAGGACTTTCCAGCTCCTACAATGAGCAGTTCTTC	CASSLSGLSSSYNEQFF
TRBV5-1	TRBJ2-7	NA	NA	TGCGCCAGCAGCTTGGGAGTAACAGGGTCCGAGCAGTACTTC	CASSLGVTGSEQYF
TRBV19	TRBJ2-7	TRBD1	NA	TGTGCCAGTAGCCCGGGACAGGCCTACGAGCAGTACTTC	CASSPGQAYEQYF
TRBV5-1	TRBJ1-4	NA	once	TGCGCCAGCAGCCCGGGGTCGGGGACTAATGAAAAACTGTTTTTT	CASSPGSGTNEKLFF
TRBV6-5	TRBJ1-1	NA	NA	TGTGCCAGCAGAGGGACAAGGGGAACTGAAGCTTTCTTT	CASRGTRGTEAFF
TRBV5-5	TRBJ1-3	NA	NA	TGTGCCAGCAGCTTGGGAGGGCCGAACTCTGGAAACACCATATATTTT	CASSLGGPNSGNTIYF
TRBV6-6	TRBJ2-7	NA	NA	TGTGCCAGCGCAATGAGGGATGTGATCTACGAGCAGTACTTC	CASAMRDVIYEQYF
TRBV4-1	TRBJ1-1	TRBD1	NA	TGCGCCAGCAGCCAAGGACTGGGACAGTTAAAGACTGAAGCTTTCTTT	CASSQGLGQLKTEAFF
TRBV6-6	TRBJ2-7	NA	once	TGTGCCAGCACCCCCTCCCGAGAACCCCTTTTCTACGAGCAGTACTTC	CASTPSREPLFYEQYF
TRBV29-1	TRBJ1-1	NA	once	TGCAGCGTTGGAACAGGCCAGGTGAACACTGAAGCTTTCTTT	CSVGTGQVNTEAFF
TRBV7-2	TRBJ2-1	NA	NA	TGTGCCAGCAGCTTCTTAAGCCCCGCCGGGCAGTTCTTC	CASSFLSPAGQFF
TRBV15	TRBJ2-2	TRBD1	NA	TGTGCCACCAGCACGGAGCGGGGACAGGGGTCGTCCGGGGAGCTGTTTTTT	CATSTERGQGSSGELFF
TRBV2	TRBJ2-3	TRBD2	NA	TGTGCCAGCAAGGCTACTAGCGGGGGGGCAGATACGCAGTATTTT	CASKATSGGADTQYF
TRBV7-8	TRBJ1-5	TRBD1	NA	TGTGCCAGCACCCGCCGAACAGGGGAGGACCTCAATCAGCCCCAGCATTTT	CASTRRTGEDLNQPQHF
TRBV27	TRBJ2-7	TRBD1	once	TGTGCCATCCAGGGGGCGGCAGGCGAGCAGTACTTC	CAIQGAAGEQYF
TRBV27	TRBJ1-1	NA	NA	TGTGCCAGCCGGGCGGGAGGGACCACTGAAGCTTTCTTT	CASRAGGTTEAFF
TRBV20-1	TRBJ1-1	TRBD1	NA	TGCAGTGTAGGGACAGCCCGTGAAGCTTTCTTT	CSVGTAREAFF